This TCR beta chain was recorded in a study of blood T cell repertoires in COVID-19. Study overall: Collection of acute and convalescent COVID-19 samples took place in the United States, Italy and Spain. Sources were T cells, B-cell-depleted T cells, or PBMCs; the material itself was cDNA or gDNA.

The CDR3 length is 15 residues. Trimming removed 3 bases from V and 1 base from J, with 13 bases in between. Germline CDR1 and CDR2: DFQATT and SNEGSKA (reference sequence). Enrolled through a virtual design, the participants were between roughly 18 and 95 years of age and came from about two dozen US areas. In the original analysis: Nucleated cell number was recorded as an estimate derived from reference gene primer amplification. Libraries were prepared by immunoSEQ multiplex PCR; TCRdb keeps only in-frame clonotypes and omits some of them. That table gives V, J and clone size, and the DNA gave D and trimming. The sample consists of a few hundred thousand clones, just over 85% of them appearing once.

The material sequenced was PBMCs or T cells enriched from blood (not recorded which). The rearrangement links TRBV20-1 to TRBJ2-1, with D possibly TRBD1 on 5 matching bases. This receptor was identified in a woman aged 40 to 50 with acute COVID-19. This CDR3 reads CSASPMGRSYNEQFF. The CDR3 DNA is TGCAGTGCTAGTCCGATGGGGCGTTCCTACAATGAGCAGTTCTTC.